The sequence of this T cell receptor (beta chain) was determined in a study of blood T cell repertoires in COVID-19. V was cut by 7 bases and J by 5 bases, with 14 bases left in between. The CDR3 length is 14 residues. Germline V gives CDR1 SGHAT, CDR2 FQNNGV. The study drew participants aged 18 to 89 years from 20 to 30 US areas. Produced via immunoSEQ multiplex PCR; TCRdb's table is partial and in-frame only. The profile covers about 180,000 clones, with 86% appearing a single time and over 7% taken by the ten largest. This clonotype was sampled from a woman aged 25 to 45 who had recovered from COVID-19. The rearrangement links TRBV11-2 to TRBJ2-2; possible D gene TRBD2, 5 bases. The sample taken for sequencing was PBMCs or T cells enriched from blood (not recorded which). Here the CDR3 reads CASTKSVATGELFF. Written as DNA, the CDR3 is TGTGCCAGCACCAAATCTGTAGCGACCGGGGAGCTGTTTTTT.